Listed here are 28 T cell receptor beta chains from one sample, sequenced in a study of T cell changes during pregnancy in multiple sclerosis. Here immunoSEQ multiplex PCR was the method, and the copy in TCRdb shows in-frame clones only, minus some. This table holds some 60,000 clones, around 92% found once. Sequenced material: peripheral blood, taken in the second trimester of pregnancy. These receptors were taken from a female donor in good health, enrolled as a control in a pregnancy study.

This rearrangement joins TRBV9 to TRBJ1-4; 7 bases agree with TRBD1. This CDR3 region has 18 residues. Germline values: CDR1 SGDLS, CDR2 YYNGEE. The trim removed 3 bases at V and 2 bases at J, leaving 13 bases unmatched. For the CDR3, the DNA is TGTGCCAGCAGCGCGAGGGACAGAACGTATCTCACTAATGAAAAACTGTTTTTT. Translating it yields CASSARDRTYLTNEKLFF.

The chain recombines TRBV27 with TRBJ2-1; a possible D gene is TRBD2 (5 bases). This CDR3 has 15 amino acids. Between the trimmed V and J ends, which lost 0 bases and 5 bases, there was a span of 11 bases. The V gene's germline CDR1 is MNHEY and CDR2 SMNVEV (reference sequence). The CDR3 sequence is CASSLSLGSDNEQFF. CDR3 bases: TGTGCCAGCAGTTTATCGTTGGGTAGCGACAATGAGCAGTTCTTC.

A single count supports this clone. This chain joins TRBV30 and TRBJ1-6, with TRBD1 matching over 9 bases. CDR1 and CDR2 from the germline V gene are GTSNPN and SVGIG (reference sequence). CDR3 size: 14 residues. The ends lost 8 bases at V and 10 bases at J; junction bases unmatched: 12. The CDR3 loop reads CASKGDRGGSPLHF. The DNA for the CDR3 is TGTGCCAGTAAAGGCGACAGGGGGGGATCACCCCTCCACTTT.

This chain's CDR3 is CASSVDRSYGYTF. The CDR3 region has the DNA TGTGCCAGCAGCGTGGACAGGAGCTATGGCTACACCTTC. The J gene is TRBJ1-2, the V gene TRBV9; 7 nucleotides match TRBD1. J lost 4 bases, V lost 2 bases, and 2 bases had no gene match. CDR3 length: 13 amino acids. Germline CDR1 and CDR2: SGDLS and YYNGEE.

The rearrangement uses TRBV4-2 and TRBJ2-5, with TRBD2 as a possible D gene (5 bases). The CDR3 sequence is 15 residues long. Per the germline V gene, CDR1 is LGHNA and CDR2 is YNFKEQ. V was cut by 0 bases and J by 1 base, with 9 bases left in between. This chain's CDR3 is CASSQEGSPQETQYF. The CDR3 nucleotides read TGTGCCAGCAGCCAAGAGGGGAGTCCCCAAGAGACCCAGTACTTC.

The CDR3 sequence is CASSLISSGANVLTF. For the CDR3, the DNA is TGTGCCAGCAGCTTAATTAGCTCTGGGGCCAACGTCCTGACTTTC. This rearrangement joins TRBV7-9 to TRBJ2-6, with D unresolved. V lost 2 bases, J lost 0 bases, and 5 bases lay in between. Germline assignment: CDR1 SEHNR and CDR2 FQNEAQ (reference sequence). The CDR3 sequence is 15 residues long.

This chain uses TRBV7-3 with TRBJ1-2, with D unresolved. Germline V gene lookup returns CDR1 SGHTA and CDR2 FQGTGA. V was pared by 1 base and J by 6 bases, with 15 bases between. The CDR3 consists of 15 residues. The CDR3 is CASSLKGGLYDGYTF. The CDR3 coding sequence is TGTGCCAGCAGCTTAAAGGGAGGGCTGTATGATGGCTACACCTTC.

The genes are TRBV14 and TRBJ1-1, with 10 bases fitting TRBD1. The CDR3 is 13 amino acids. Germline loops: CDR1 SGHDN, CDR2 FVKESK. V was clipped by 5 bases and J by 10 bases; unmatched bases: 7. Here the CDR3 reads CASSKGTGDRAFF. As DNA, the CDR3 is TGTGCCAGCAGCAAAGGGACAGGGGATCGAGCTTTCTTT.

This rearrangement joins TRBV16 to TRBJ2-1, with TRBD2 identical over 11 bases. This CDR3 region has 15 residues. Germline V gives CDR1 KGHSY, CDR2 FQNENV. V lost 4 bases to trimming and J lost 5 bases; unmatched junction nucleotides: 4. The CDR3 nucleotides read TGTGCCAGCAGCCCTACTAGCGGGGGCCACAATGAGCAGTTCTTC. Amino acid sequence: CASSPTSGGHNEQFF.

This chain links TRBV6-6 with TRBJ2-7, with a tentative D call TRBD2 (6 bases). In germline, CDR1 is MNHNY, CDR2 SVGAGI (reference sequence). V shed 5 bases and J shed 3 bases, with 14 bases lying between them. This CDR3 spans 14 amino acids. The CDR3 DNA reads TGTGCCAGCAGTCCCCGACTAGGTGTCTACGAGCAGTACTTC. Amino acid sequence: CASSPRLGVYEQYF.

This chain connects TRBV7-9 to TRBJ2-5; maybe TRBD2 (7 bases). Germline CDR1 reads SEHNR; CDR2 reads FQNEAQ (reference sequence). CDR3 length equals 14 residues. Trimming stripped 5 bases from V and 7 bases from J, with 17 bases between. Here the CDR3 reads CASSPTGGRVTQYF. CDR3 bases: TGTGCCAGCAGCCCGACCGGGGGGCGCGTGACCCAGTACTTC.

This clone was seen only once. The chain employs TRBV15 and TRBJ2-1; the match to TRBD2 covers 7 bases. The CDR3 loop spans 14 amino acids. J lost 10 bases, V lost 2 bases, and 8 bases had no gene match. Germline V lookup: CDR1 LNHNV, CDR2 YYDKDF (reference sequence). This CDR3 reads CATSRRSSGPEQFF. For the CDR3, the DNA is TGTGCCACCAGCAGAAGGTCTAGCGGCCCAGAGCAGTTCTTC. Full variable domain (rest looked up from reference TRBV15 and TRBJ2-1): DAMVIQNPRYQVTQFGKPVTLSCSQTLNHNVMYWYQQKSSQAPKLLFHYYDKDFNNEADTPDNFQSRRPNTSFCFLDIRSPGLGDTAMYLCATSRRSSGPEQFFGPGTRLTVL.

The chain recombines TRBV19 with TRBJ1-1; D is unclear. Trimming took 4 bases from V and 5 from J, leaving 14 bases between them. Germline lookup yields CDR1 LNHDA and CDR2 SQIVND (reference sequence). This CDR3 is built from 14 residues. In DNA form, the CDR3 reads TGTGCCAGTAGTAGAAGTGGCCCGGGTACTGAAGCTTTCTTT. Protein: CASSRSGPGTEAFF.

The rearrangement links TRBV28 to TRBJ1-2; no reliable D call. V lost 6 bases and J lost 2, with 7 bases in between. Germline lookup yields CDR1 MDHEN and CDR2 SYDVKM. The CDR3 totals 12 residues. The CDR3 bases are TGTGCCAGCAGAGACGGGAACTATGGCTACACCTTC. Translation: CASRDGNYGYTF.

The gene calls are TRBV9 and TRBJ2-7; D ambiguous. CDR1 and CDR2 from the germline V gene are SGDLS and YYNGEE. V was cut by 4 bases and J by 3 bases, with 5 bases left in between. This CDR3 spans 11 amino acids. This CDR3 reads CASSPGYEQYF. The CDR3 DNA follows: TGTGCCAGCAGCCCGGGCTACGAGCAGTACTTC.

The gene calls are TRBV7-3 and TRBJ2-3; 8 bases agree with TRBD2. This CDR3 has 15 residues. The trim removed 7 bases at V and 3 bases at J, leaving 9 bases unmatched. Germline V gives CDR1 SGHTA, CDR2 FQGTGA. The CDR3 nucleotides are TGTGCCAGCACCCCGGCGGGAGGAGCGACAGATACGCAGTATTTT. Translated: CASTPAGGATDTQYF.

This clone was seen only once. The genes are TRBV13 and TRBJ1-1; a weak D match, TRBD1 (5 bases). V was cut by 5 bases and J by 5 bases, with 15 bases left in between. The CDR3 has 14 residues. The V gene's germline CDR1 is PRHDT and CDR2 FYEKMQ (reference sequence). The CDR3 region is CASSREQGRTEAFF. CDR3 nucleotides: TGTGCCAGCAGCCGGGAGCAGGGTAGGACTGAAGCTTTCTTT.

A single count supports this clone. This chain connects TRBV18 to TRBJ1-5; D is ambiguous. CDR3 length: 15 amino acids. V dropped 1 base and J dropped 4 bases, with 11 bases sitting between them. Per the germline V gene, CDR1 is KGHSH and CDR2 is LQKENI. CDR3 sequence: CASSPLNSVNQPQHF. CDR3 bases: TGTGCCAGCTCACCACTGAACAGTGTAAATCAGCCCCAGCATTTT. Together with reference TRBV18 and TRBJ1-5, the CDR3 gives the full variable domain: NAGVMQNPRHLVRRRGQEARLRCSPMKGHSHVYWYRQLPEEGLKFMVYLQKENIIDESGMPKERFSAEFPKEGPSILRIQQVVRGDSAAYFCASSPLNSVNQPQHFGDGTRLSIL.

The chain uses TRBV2 and TRBJ2-1; 7 bases agree with TRBD2. CDR1 and CDR2 (germline): SNHLY, FYNNEI. There are 16 residues in the CDR3. V lost 1 base to trimming and J lost 3 bases; unmatched junction nucleotides: 6. The CDR3 nucleotides are TGTGCCAGCAGTGAAGTCCAGCGGGGCAACTACAATGAGCAGTTCTTC. Its translation: CASSEVQRGNYNEQFF.

The rearrangement links TRBV14 to TRBJ2-5; 8 bases align to TRBD2. V lost 2 bases to trimming and J lost 5 bases; unmatched junction nucleotides: 10. CDR3 length equals 16 residues. The germline V gene encodes CDR1 SGHDN and CDR2 FVKESK. The chain's CDR3 is CASSQPLTSARETQYF. CDR3 nucleotides: TGTGCCAGCAGCCAACCGTTGACTAGCGCCAGGGAGACCCAGTACTTC.

The gene calls are TRBV7-2 and TRBJ2-7; D ambiguous. Trimming cost V 6 bases and J 3 bases, with 12 bases left between them. This CDR3 contains 13 residues. Germline V gene data show CDR1 as SGHTA and CDR2 as FQGNSA. Written as DNA, the CDR3 is TGTGCCAGCAGTTTAATTTCGGGCTACGAGCAGTACTTC. It codes for CASSLISGYEQYF.

The chain joins TRBV30 to TRBJ2-2, with 10 bases that match TRBD1. V gave up 3 bases and J gave up 1 base; unmatched junction bases: 2. Per germline, CDR1 GTSNPN and CDR2 SVGIG (reference sequence). CDR3 length: 15 residues. The CDR3 is CAWSGDRGNTGELFF. Here the CDR3 DNA reads TGTGCCTGGAGCGGGGACAGGGGGAACACCGGGGAGCTGTTTTTT.

The CDR3 protein is CASSEEGGTYNEQFF. CDR3 sequence (DNA): TGTGCCAGCAGTGAGGAGGGCGGGACCTACAATGAGCAGTTCTTC. The V call is TRBV6-4, the J call TRBJ2-1; tentative D call: TRBD2 (6 bases). This CDR3 comprises 15 residues. V was shortened by 3 bases and J by 2 bases, with 11 bases between the two germline ends. Germline CDR1 is MRHNA and CDR2 is SNTAGT.

This clone has just a few counts. The chain combines TRBV9 with TRBJ1-2, with D tentatively TRBD1 (5 bases). This CDR3 contains 14 residues. V shed 4 bases and J shed 5 bases, with 15 bases lying between them. From germline, CDR1 is SGDLS and CDR2 YYNGEE. This chain's CDR3 is CASSPWQGRYGYTF. CDR3 nucleotide sequence: TGTGCCAGCAGCCCCTGGCAGGGAAGGTATGGCTACACCTTC.

The chain combines TRBV30 with TRBJ1-4; TRBD1 is a possible D gene (6 bases). The CDR3 sequence is 12 residues long. Germline lookup yields CDR1 GTSNPN and CDR2 SVGIG (reference sequence). The CDR3, as DNA: TGTGCAAGGAACAGGGTTGGGGAAAAACTGTTTTTT. Protein: CARNRVGEKLFF.

This sequence joins TRBV5-1 and TRBJ2-2; TRBD1 agrees at 7 bases. The CDR3 runs 15 residues. Looked up from germline, CDR1 is SGHRS and CDR2 is YFSETQ. The V and J ends lost 3 bases and 6 bases, in that order; junction bases with no gene match: 8. The CDR3 here is CASSSSKGAPGELFF. The CDR3 DNA reads TGCGCCAGCAGCTCTTCTAAGGGGGCTCCCGGGGAGCTGTTTTTT.

J is TRBJ1-5 and V is TRBV7-3, with D possibly matching TRBD1 (5 bases). The CDR3 consists of 17 residues. With 5 bases removed from V and 0 bases from J, the gap between germline ends came to 17 bases. CDR1 is SGHTA and CDR2 is FQGTGA in the germline V gene. CDR3 sequence reads: CASSPRDGDYSNQPQHF. The CDR3 coding sequence is TGTGCCAGCAGCCCCCGGGACGGGGACTATAGCAATCAGCCCCAGCATTTT.

The genes are TRBV7-9 and TRBJ1-6; no firm D call. This CDR3 is 15 amino acids long. CDR1 SEHNR and CDR2 FQNEAQ come from the germline V gene (reference sequence). Trimming removed 3 bases from V and 5 bases from J, with 11 bases in between. CDR3 sequence: CASSLYSGNNSPLHF. The CDR3 DNA reads as TGTGCCAGCAGCTTGTACAGCGGGAATAATTCACCCCTCCACTTT.